A single T cell receptor (beta chain) is shown here with its context. Extracted RNA was reverse transcribed into cDNA, the sequencing template. Libraries were prepared by immunoSEQ multiplex PCR; TCRdb keeps only in-frame clonotypes and omits some of them. The profile covers over 150,000 clones, with 60% appearing a single time and approximately 15% taken by the ten largest. V lost 4 bases, J lost 3 bases, and 11 bases stayed unmatched. This CDR3 is 16 amino acids long. Germline CDR1 reads MGHRA; CDR2 reads YSYEKL. This entry is derived from a study of CD8+ T cells in alopecia areata. Noted treatment: oral pan-JAK inhibitor, 5-10 mg twice daily.

The input for sequencing was CD4+ T cells sorted from blood, taken at week 24, from a patient treated with tofacitinib. The sequence derives from a human donor with alopecia areata. The rearrangement links TRBV4-1 to TRBJ2-7; 8 bases map to TRBD1. The DNA of the CDR3 is TGCGCCAGCAGCCGATTCCGAGGACAGGGACTCTACGAGCAGTACTTC. Amino acid sequence: CASSRFRGQGLYEQYF.